This record concerns one TCR beta chain sequence. No cognate antigen has been identified for it. Base qualities are missing; no much larger clone stands one base away. The protocol used for the library was PCR. Sequencing was performed on an Illumina HiSeq 2500. TCR libraries were prepared with molecular barcoding, using unique molecular identifiers to normalize TCRbeta repertoire quantification. TCRdb trimmed public reads at Q25 via fastp, called clones via MiXCR and kept in-frame beta chains. Every distinct CDR3 protein forms one entry, paired with its most common genes and DNA. The sample has around 480,000 distinct CDR3 sequences on record, 32% of them singletons. The ten largest clones capture under 3% of the sample. A distance of 24 bases separates the germline ends of V and J, which lose 6 bases and 4 bases respectively. Its CDR3 holds 17 amino acids, cysteine through phenylalanine. Only the CDR3 portion is preserved as DNA: 51 bases, with reading frame beginning at the first base. From a lookup of the germline V gene, CDR1 and CDR2 are LGHNA and YSLEER.

The data were obtained in a study of T-cell reconstitution after alpha-beta-depleted transplantation in children (dated by TCRdb to the mid-2010s). For context, the study as a whole: The study quantitatively tracked T-cell immune reconstitution after TCRalphabeta/CD19-depleted allogeneic hematopoietic cell transplantation in children using TCR repertoire profiling.

The receptor chain draws on TRBV4-3 and TRBJ1-2, and possibly TRBD1, on 5 matching bases. This specimen consisted of PBMCs from the stem cell graft donor, obtained from the stem cell graft. The sequence was obtained from a human donor who donated a stem cell graft to a child with aplastic anemia. The sequence in DNA is TGCGCCAGCAGTCCTACAACCGGGACGGCAACTATCTATGGCTACACCTTC. Protein translation: CASSPTTGTATIYGYTF.